The clone carrying this T cell receptor beta chain appeared once. V lost 0 bases to trimming and J lost 3 bases, with 20 bases between them. This CDR3 contains 18 residues. Per the germline V gene, CDR1 is SGDLS and CDR2 is YYNGEE. The data are from a study of shared clonotypes between healthy human individuals. The table came from immunoSEQ multiplex PCR; TCRdb's copy has only in-frame clones and leaves some out. The sample contains more than 1.2 million clones, about 98.5% of which appear only once. The TCR was taken from a man aged 25 to 45 in good health. Sequenced material: naive CD4+ T cells sorted from blood. Subset of the sample: CD45RA+ positively selected. The gene calls are TRBV9 and TRBJ2-3; D is perhaps TRBD2 (6 bases). The CDR3 DNA sequence: TGTGCCAGCAGCGTAGGAGGTGGGAGCGGGCGCCGGACAGATACGCAGTATTTT. Amino acids: CASSVGGGSGRRTDTQYF.